The sequence of this T cell receptor (beta chain) was determined in a study of blood T cell repertoires in COVID-19. Study background: Material from acute and convalescent COVID-19 was sourced from the United States, Italy and Spain. PBMCs, B-cell-depleted T cells, or T cells provided the cDNA or gDNA that made up the material.

Authors' methods: Reference gene primer amplification gave nucleated cell count estimates. Using immunoSEQ multiplex PCR, the repertoire was profiled, and TCRdb retains in-frame clones only, with some absent. The V and J calls and clone size come from that table; D and trimming were worked out from the DNA. The sample lists around 240,000 clones; around 93% were seen once. This study enrolled people aged about 18 to 100 from about two dozen US geographic areas. Input material: PBMCs or T cells enriched from blood (not recorded which). The TCR sequence derives from a human donor in a cohort exposed to, infected with or recovered from COVID-19 (not recorded which). The donor label of this sample is uncertain.

The CDR3 DNA reads as TGTGCCATTTCGAGGGGGGGCACTTACACTGAAGCTTTCTTT. The encoded protein is CAISRGGTYTEAFF. The chain uses TRBV3-1 (or the pseudogene TRBV3-2) and TRBJ1-1; weak D call: TRBD1 (6 bases). V was cut by 10 bases and J by 3 bases, with 18 bases left in between. This CDR3 is built from 14 residues. CDR1 is LGHDT and CDR2 is YNNKEL in the germline V gene (reference sequence).